The 16 T cell receptor beta chains listed next were all sequenced from one sample in a study of T cell changes during pregnancy in multiple sclerosis. Measured with immunoSEQ multiplex PCR; TCRdb has only the in-frame clones, and not every one. There are 35,000 to 40,000 clones in the sample; about 90% occur only once, and roughly 1.2% lies in the top ten. Material: CD4+ T cells from peripheral blood mononuclear cells, obtained before pregnancy. The source of these receptors is a female donor with multiple sclerosis, enrolled in a pregnancy study.

The chain links TRBV5-1 to TRBJ1-2; D is undetermined. Germline-derived CDR1 and CDR2 are SGHRS and YFSETQ. V dropped 1 base and J dropped 6 bases, with 16 bases sitting between them. The CDR3 extends over 15 amino acids. Here the CDR3 DNA reads TGCGCCAGCAGCTTGACAGTACCTACGAACAATGGCTACACCTTC. This encodes CASSLTVPTNNGYTF.

V is TRBV5-1 and J is TRBJ1-4; a possible D gene is TRBD1 (6 bases). V was shortened by 0 bases and J by 8 bases, with 14 bases between the two germline ends. There are 15 residues in the CDR3. Germline CDR1 SGHRS, CDR2 YFSETQ. The CDR3, as DNA: TGCGCCAGCAGCTTGGATCGGGGGGCTGAGGAAAAACTGTTTTTT. Amino acid sequence: CASSLDRGAEEKLFF.

In nucleotides, the CDR3 is TGTGCCAGCAGCGATCCCCCGGGACAGGTCAGCGGGAGGGGGTGGAATGAGCAGTTCTTC. Encoded protein: CASSDPPGQVSGRGWNEQFF. The chain recombines TRBV9 with TRBJ2-1; 10 nucleotides line up with TRBD2. The germline V gene encodes CDR1 SGDLS and CDR2 YYNGEE. Trimming removed 3 bases from V and 7 bases from J; junction bases left unmatched: 22. This CDR3 has 20 residues.

This clone was recorded only once. V usage is TRBV7-9 and J usage is TRBJ2-7, with 10 bases that match TRBD1. The CDR3 has 16 residues. V shed 0 bases and J 4 bases; nucleotides not matched to a gene: 6. Germline V gives CDR1 SEHNR, CDR2 FQNEAQ (reference sequence). The CDR3 loop reads CASSLAPGQGKYEQYF. CDR3 DNA: TGTGCCAGCAGCTTAGCGCCGGGACAGGGGAAGTACGAGCAGTACTTC.

V usage is TRBV4-3 and J usage is TRBJ2-7; D gene unclear. Germline CDR1 is LGHNA and CDR2 is YSLEER. The CDR3 totals 15 residues. V was pared by 0 bases and J by 3 bases, with 12 bases between. In DNA, the CDR3 is TGCGCCAGCAGCCAAGATCCTACTCGGTACTACGAGCAGTACTTC. As protein: CASSQDPTRYYEQYF.

J is TRBJ1-1 and V is TRBV11-2; D remains unclear. The CDR3 covers 13 residues. The germline CDR1 and CDR2 sequences are SGHAT and FQNNGV. The germline V and J ends were trimmed by 7 bases and 4 bases, with 13 bases remaining between them. The CDR3 DNA reads TGTGCCAGCACCAAGGTTGGGCTCACTGAAGCTTTCTTT. Protein: CASTKVGLTEAFF.

The rearrangement uses TRBV2 and TRBJ2-4, with TRBD2 as a possible D gene (6 bases). Germline values: CDR1 SNHLY, CDR2 FYNNEI. This CDR3 spans 13 amino acids. V lost 7 bases and J 6 bases, leaving 13 bases between the germline ends. This chain's CDR3 is CASTEQAGNIQYF. The CDR3 DNA reads TGTGCCAGCACCGAACAAGCGGGAAACATTCAGTACTTC.

The chain joins TRBV5-8 to TRBJ2-3; 8 nucleotides line up with TRBD1. J gave up 3 bases and V 0 bases, and 12 bases lay outside the gene matches. The germline gives CDR1 SGHTS, CDR2 YDEGEE. This CDR3 is 18 amino acids long. In DNA form, the CDR3 reads TGTGCCAGCAGCTTGGTCACCTCTTCAGGGGGCGCGACAGATACGCAGTATTTT. Translating gives CASSLVTSSGGATDTQYF.

This chain links TRBV6-1 with TRBJ1-4; D is undetermined. The CDR3 length is 14 residues. Germline V gene sequence: CDR1 MNHNS, CDR2 SASEGT. V was trimmed by 6 bases and J by 2 bases, leaving 10 bases between them. CDR3 coding DNA: TGTGCCAGCAGCCCTGGTGCGACTAATGAAAAACTGTTTTTT. Translating it yields CASSPGATNEKLFF.

This rearrangement joins TRBV9 to TRBJ1-2; 8 bases line up with TRBD1. J lost 4 bases, V lost 4 bases, and 6 bases had no gene match. The CDR3 loop spans 14 amino acids. Germline V gene sequence: CDR1 SGDLS, CDR2 YYNGEE. The CDR3 DNA reads as TGTGCCAGCAGCCCCCAGGGGGCAGCCTATGGCTACACCTTC. Amino acid sequence: CASSPQGAAYGYTF.

The chain carries TRBV5-1 and TRBJ2-1, with TRBD1 matching over 8 bases. Per the germline V gene, CDR1 is SGHRS and CDR2 is YFSETQ. V shed 3 bases and J 0 bases; nucleotides not matched to a gene: 2. The length of the CDR3 is 15 residues. CDR3 amino acids: CASSSTGDSYNEQFF. DNA for the CDR3: TGCGCCAGCAGCTCGACAGGGGACTCCTACAATGAGCAGTTCTTC.

The chain joins TRBV29-1 to TRBJ2-1, with 13 bases identical to TRBD2. The CDR3 contains 13 residues. The trim removed 7 bases at V and 6 bases at J, leaving 3 bases unmatched. Germline CDR1 SQVTM, CDR2 ANQGSEA. The CDR3 is CSETSGRSNEQFF. The CDR3 nucleotides read TGCAGCGAGACTAGCGGGAGGTCCAATGAGCAGTTCTTC.

The chain carries TRBV5-1 and TRBJ2-5, with TRBD2 identical over 7 bases. The CDR3 consists of 15 residues. Germline CDR1 reads SGHRS; CDR2 reads YFSETQ. Trimming at V came to 1 base and at J to 3 bases, leaving 6 bases not matched to a gene. Written as DNA, the CDR3 is TGCGCCAGCAGCTTGTTTGGGGCGGGAGAAGAGACCCAGTACTTC. As protein: CASSLFGAGEETQYF.

The chain links TRBV7-2 to TRBJ2-6; 8 nucleotides align to TRBD1. Germline V CDR1 and CDR2: SGHTA, FQGNSA. CDR3 size: 16 residues. Trimming at V came to 5 bases and at J to 4 bases, leaving 7 bases not matched to a gene. The CDR3: CASSSTTGAGANVLTF. The CDR3 bases are TGTGCCAGCAGCAGCACGACAGGGGCCGGGGCCAACGTCCTGACTTTC.

The genes are TRBV11-2 and TRBJ2-1; 15 positions agree with TRBD2. V was clipped by 4 bases and J by 15 bases; unmatched bases: 13. The CDR3 has 16 amino acids. The germline gives CDR1 SGHAT, CDR2 FQNNGV. The CDR3 DNA is TGTGCCAGCAGCTCGAGGACTAGCGGGAGGGCCATTACGCCGTTCTTC. Translated, it gives CASSSRTSGRAITPFF. Based on the CDR3 plus reference TRBV11-2 and TRBJ2-1, the full variable domain is EAGVAQSPRYKIIEKRQSVAFWCNPISGHATLYWYQQILGQGPKLLIQFQNNGVVDDSQLPKDRFSAERLKGVDSTLKIQPAKLEDSAVYLCASSSRTSGRAITPFFGPGTRLTVL.

This clone came up once. The chain employs TRBV7-9 and TRBJ1-1; no reliable D call. V lost 5 bases and J 1 base, leaving 5 bases between the germline ends. This CDR3 has 12 residues. In germline, CDR1 is SEHNR, CDR2 FQNEAQ (reference sequence). The CDR3 DNA is TGTGCCAGCAGCCCTCGGAACACTGAAGCTTTCTTT. Translating it yields CASSPRNTEAFF.